This entry is about one T cell receptor (beta chain). The antigen is not known. These data originate in a study of shared clonotypes between healthy human individuals. General study findings and limits: Sharing across a few donors was seen in roughly 5% of naive CD4 clonotypes.

Every contributor of samples was a Caucasian grown-up residing in Nashville, Tennessee. Sequencing used immunoSEQ multiplex PCR; TCRdb keeps in-frame clones, though not all of them. The data hold hundreds of thousands of clones, with about three quarters observed a single time. The CDR3 extends over 14 amino acids. Germline loops: CDR1 LNHNV, CDR2 YYDKDF (reference sequence). The V end was cut by 1 base, the J end by 7 bases, with 11 bases between. The source is a woman aged 25 to 39 in good health. The chain carries TRBV15 and TRBJ2-1; D is undetermined. What was sequenced was memory CD4+ T cells sorted from blood. The subset is: CD45RA-negative fraction. The CDR3 is CATSRATALNEQFF. The CDR3 DNA is TGTGCCACCAGCAGAGCTACAGCGTTAAATGAGCAGTTCTTC.